The 4 T cell receptor beta chains reported below all come from one sample, sequenced in a study of blood T cell repertoires in COVID-19. This table comes from immunoSEQ multiplex PCR, and its TCRdb copy is limited to in-frame clones, with some not included. This table has 26,000 or so clones, more than 85% appearing once. Material for sequencing was peripheral blood. These receptor sequences come from a human donor with active COVID-19. The donor label of this sample is uncertain.

This chain links TRBV9 with TRBJ1-3; D gene uncertain. V was shortened by 0 bases and J by 0 bases, with 10 bases between the two germline ends. The germline V gene has CDR1 SGDLS and CDR2 YYNGEE. This CDR3 comprises 16 residues. The DNA of the CDR3 is TGTGCCAGCAGCGTAGGAGGCGGAAGCTCTGGAAACACCATATATTTT. It is translated as CASSVGGGSSGNTIYF. Full variable domain (missing parts from reference TRBV9 and TRBJ1-3): DSGVTQTPKHLITATGQRVTLRCSPRSGDLSVYWYQQSLDQGLQFLIQYYNGEERAKGNILERFSAQQFPDLHSELNLSSLELGDSALYFCASSVGGGSSGNTIYFGEGSWLTVV.

The rearrangement links TRBV9 to TRBJ2-3; TRBD2 agrees at 14 bases. The CDR3 runs to 17 residues. Trimming at V came to 4 bases and at J to 5 bases, leaving 9 bases not matched to a gene. CDR1 is SGDLS and CDR2 is YYNGEE in the germline V gene. Here the CDR3 DNA reads TGTGCCAGCAGCCTATCGACTAGCGGGGGGGCCAGAGATACGCAGTATTTT. Its protein is CASSLSTSGGARDTQYF.

In its sample, this clone was seen once. The chain has TRBV7-9 and TRBJ1-1; TRBD1 is a possible D gene (6 bases). Germline V gene lookup returns CDR1 SEHNR and CDR2 FQNEAQ (reference sequence). The CDR3 has 15 amino acids. The V and J ends lost 6 bases and 1 base respectively, with 15 bases between them. The CDR3, as DNA: TGTGCCAGCAGAGGACCGGGACATCAGAACACTGAAGCTTTCTTT. Encoded protein: CASRGPGHQNTEAFF.

V gene TRBV7-6 combines with J gene TRBJ2-5; perhaps TRBD1 as D (5 bases). V was trimmed by 5 bases and J by 5 bases, leaving 18 bases between them. This CDR3 is built from 15 residues. The germline CDR1 and CDR2 sequences are SGHVS and FNYEAQ. The CDR3 bases are TGTGCCAGCAGCCGCGGACACCCGGCCGGGGAGACCCAGTACTTC. It is translated as CASSRGHPAGETQYF.